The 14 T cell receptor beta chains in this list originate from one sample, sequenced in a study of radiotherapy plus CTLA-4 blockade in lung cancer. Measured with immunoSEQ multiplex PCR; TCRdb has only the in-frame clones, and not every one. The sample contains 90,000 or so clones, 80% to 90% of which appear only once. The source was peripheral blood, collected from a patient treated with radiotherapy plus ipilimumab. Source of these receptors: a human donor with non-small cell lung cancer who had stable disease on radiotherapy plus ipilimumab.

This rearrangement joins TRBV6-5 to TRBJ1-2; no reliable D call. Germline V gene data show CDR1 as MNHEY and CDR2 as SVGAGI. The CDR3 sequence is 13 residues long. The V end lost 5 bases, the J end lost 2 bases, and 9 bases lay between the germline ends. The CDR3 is CASSETQNYGYTF. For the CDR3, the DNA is TGTGCCAGCAGTGAAACACAGAACTATGGCTACACCTTC.

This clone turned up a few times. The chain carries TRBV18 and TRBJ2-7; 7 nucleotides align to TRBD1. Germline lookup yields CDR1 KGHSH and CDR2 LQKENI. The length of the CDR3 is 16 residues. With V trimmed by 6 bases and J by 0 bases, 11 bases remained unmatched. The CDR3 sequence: CASSREAGGSSYEQYF. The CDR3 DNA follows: TGTGCCAGCTCCAGGGAAGCAGGGGGAAGCTCCTACGAGCAGTACTTC.

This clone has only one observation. CDR3 DNA: TGTGCCAGCAGCTATGGAGGGGCGCGCGGCTACACCTTC. Residues: CASSYGGARGYTF. V is TRBV7-3 and J is TRBJ1-2; weak D call: TRBD1 (5 bases). The germline V gene has CDR1 SGHTA and CDR2 FQGTGA. V was clipped by 4 bases and J by 8 bases, with 14 bases between them. The CDR3 is made up of 13 amino acids.

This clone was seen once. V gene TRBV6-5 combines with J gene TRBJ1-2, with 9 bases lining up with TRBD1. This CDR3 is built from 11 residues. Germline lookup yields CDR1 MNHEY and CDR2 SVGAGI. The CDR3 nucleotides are TGTGGGGACAGGGAGGTGGGTGGCTACACCTTC. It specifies CGDREVGGYTF.

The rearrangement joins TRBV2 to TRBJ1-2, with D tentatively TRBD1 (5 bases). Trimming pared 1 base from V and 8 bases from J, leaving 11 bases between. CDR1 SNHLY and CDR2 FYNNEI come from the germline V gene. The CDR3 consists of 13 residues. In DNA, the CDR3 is TGTGCCAGCAGTGAAGGGGGCTTTACCGGCTACACCTTC. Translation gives CASSEGGFTGYTF.

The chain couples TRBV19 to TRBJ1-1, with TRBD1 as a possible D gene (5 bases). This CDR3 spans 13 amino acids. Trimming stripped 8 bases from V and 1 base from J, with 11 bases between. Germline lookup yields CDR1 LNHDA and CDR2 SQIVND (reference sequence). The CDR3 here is CASSTVPNTEAFF. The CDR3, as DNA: TGTGCCAGTTCGACAGTACCGAACACTGAAGCTTTCTTT.

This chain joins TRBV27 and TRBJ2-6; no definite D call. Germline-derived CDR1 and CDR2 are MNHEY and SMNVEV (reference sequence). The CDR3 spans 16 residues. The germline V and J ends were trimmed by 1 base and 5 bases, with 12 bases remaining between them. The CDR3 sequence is CASSLFFRLRANVLTF. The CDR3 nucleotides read TGTGCCAGCAGTTTATTTTTCAGGCTCCGGGCCAACGTCCTGACTTTC.

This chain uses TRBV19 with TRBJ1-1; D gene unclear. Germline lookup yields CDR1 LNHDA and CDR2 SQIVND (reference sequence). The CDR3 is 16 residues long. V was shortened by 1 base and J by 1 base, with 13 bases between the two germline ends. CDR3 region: CASSIALGHENTEAFF. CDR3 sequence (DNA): TGTGCCAGTAGTATAGCTCTCGGGCACGAGAACACTGAAGCTTTCTTT.

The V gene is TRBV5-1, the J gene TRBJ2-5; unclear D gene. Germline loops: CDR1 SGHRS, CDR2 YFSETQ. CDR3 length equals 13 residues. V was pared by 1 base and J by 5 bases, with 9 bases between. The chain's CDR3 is CASSLMGWETQYF. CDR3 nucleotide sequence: TGCGCCAGCAGCTTGATGGGTTGGGAGACCCAGTACTTC.

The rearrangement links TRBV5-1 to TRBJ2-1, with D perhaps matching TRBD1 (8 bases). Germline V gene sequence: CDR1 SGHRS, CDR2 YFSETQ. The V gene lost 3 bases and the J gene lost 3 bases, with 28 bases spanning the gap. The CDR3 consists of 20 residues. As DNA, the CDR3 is TGCGCCAGCAGCTCCCTTACAGGGGGGGGCGGGGTAGGCCTCTACAATGAGCAGTTCTTC. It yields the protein CASSSLTGGGGVGLYNEQFF.

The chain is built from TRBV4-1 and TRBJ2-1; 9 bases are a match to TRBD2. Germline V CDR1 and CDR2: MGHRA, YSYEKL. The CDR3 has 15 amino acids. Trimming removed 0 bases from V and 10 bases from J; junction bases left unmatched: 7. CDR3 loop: CASSQDGILAGEQFF. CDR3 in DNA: TGCGCCAGCAGCCAAGATGGAATCCTAGCGGGGGAGCAGTTCTTC.

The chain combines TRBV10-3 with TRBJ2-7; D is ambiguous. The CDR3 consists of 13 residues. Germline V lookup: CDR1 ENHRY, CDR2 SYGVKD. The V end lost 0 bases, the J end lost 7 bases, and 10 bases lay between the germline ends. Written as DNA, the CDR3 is TGTGCCATCAGTGAGTCCCCCTTTGGGGAGCAGTACTTC. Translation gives CAISESPFGEQYF.

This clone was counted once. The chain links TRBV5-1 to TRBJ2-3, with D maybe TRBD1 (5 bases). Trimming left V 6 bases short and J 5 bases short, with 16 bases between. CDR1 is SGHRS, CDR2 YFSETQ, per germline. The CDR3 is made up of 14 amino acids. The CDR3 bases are TGCGCCAGCAAAAATGGGGCCGCCGGAGATACGCAGTATTTT. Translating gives CASKNGAAGDTQYF. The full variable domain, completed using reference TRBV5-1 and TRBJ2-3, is KAGVTQTPRYLIKTRGQQVTLSCSPISGHRSVSWYQQTPGQGLQFLFEYFSETQRNKGNFPGRFSGRQFSNSRSEMNVSTLELGDSALYLCASKNGAAGDTQYFGPGTRLTVL.

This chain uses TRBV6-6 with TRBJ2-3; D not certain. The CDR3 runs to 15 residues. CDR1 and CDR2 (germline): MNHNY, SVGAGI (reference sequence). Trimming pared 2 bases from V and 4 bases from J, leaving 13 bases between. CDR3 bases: TGTGCCAGCAGTTACGCGGACCGTGACTCAGATACGCAGTATTTT. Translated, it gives CASSYADRDSDTQYF.